These 12 T cell receptor beta chains originate from one sample sequenced in a study of cytomegalovirus exposure and HLA in healthy donors. The table came from immunoSEQ multiplex PCR; TCRdb's copy has only in-frame clones and leaves some out. Of under 150,000 clones detected, around 87% appear once; the ten largest clones hold 7.5% to 9%. Sequenced input: PBMCs. The receptor source for this set is a young man in good health and CMV-seropositive.

V is TRBV5-4 and J is TRBJ2-1; the match to TRBD2 covers 10 bases. Germline V gives CDR1 SGHNT, CDR2 YYREEE (reference sequence). V dropped 0 bases and J dropped 8; count of bases not matched to a gene: 5. The CDR3 is 15 residues long. Written as DNA, the CDR3 is TGTGCCAGCAGCTTGGCTAGCGGGAGTATATATGAGCAGTTCTTC. Translation gives CASSLASGSIYEQFF. Together with reference TRBV5-4 and TRBJ2-1, the CDR3 gives the full variable domain: ETGVTQSPTHLIKTRGQQVTLRCSSQSGHNTVSWYQQALGQGPQFIFQYYREEENGRGNFPPRFSGLQFPNYSSELNVNALELDDSALYLCASSLASGSIYEQFFGPGTRLTVL.

The chain links TRBV14 to TRBJ2-1; TRBD2 aligns across 9 bases. The ends lost 5 bases at V and 4 bases at J; junction bases unmatched: 9. CDR3 length: 16 amino acids. Germline CDR1 is SGHDN and CDR2 is FVKESK. The DNA of the CDR3 is TGTGCCAGCAGCAGGACCGGTAGCGGGGGTTACAATGAGCAGTTCTTC. Translating it yields CASSRTGSGGYNEQFF. Supplemented by reference TRBV14 and TRBJ2-1, the full variable domain reads EAGVTQFPSHSVIEKGQTVTLRCDPISGHDNLYWYRRVMGKEIKFLLHFVKESKQDESGMPNNRFLAERTGGTYSTLKVQPAELEDSGVYFCASSRTGSGGYNEQFFGPGTRLTVL.

V is TRBV9 and J is TRBJ2-5; D not resolved. V lost 1 base and J lost 4, with 8 bases in between. CDR1 is SGDLS and CDR2 is YYNGEE in the germline V gene. The CDR3 is 13 amino acids. The CDR3 loop reads CASSVSPGETQYF. The CDR3 bases are TGTGCCAGCAGCGTATCTCCGGGAGAGACCCAGTACTTC.

The chain is built from TRBV27 and TRBJ2-7; TRBD1 matches 7 bases. From germline, CDR1 is MNHEY and CDR2 SMNVEV (reference sequence). V lost 5 bases and J lost 6; bases outside the gene matches: 7. This CDR3 contains 13 residues. CDR3 region: CASSLATGVEQYF. CDR3 coding DNA: TGTGCCAGCAGTCTAGCTACAGGGGTCGAGCAGTACTTC.

This rearrangement joins TRBV5-1 to TRBJ2-7; 7 bases map to TRBD1. With 3 bases clipped from V and 2 bases from J, the junction kept 11 bases outside the gene matches. The CDR3 is 16 amino acids. Germline CDR1 is SGHRS and CDR2 is YFSETQ. Here the CDR3 DNA reads TGCGCCAGCAGCTACGCTGCAGGGGGACAGACCTACGAGCAGTACTTC. It specifies CASSYAAGGQTYEQYF.

The gene calls are TRBV25-1 and TRBJ1-1; D gene ambiguous. Germline V CDR1 and CDR2: MGHDK, SYGVNS. This CDR3 is built from 14 residues. The germline V and J ends were trimmed by 0 bases and 10 bases, with 15 bases remaining between them. The CDR3 DNA reads TGTGCCAGCAGTGAATATACGCCAAGGGAGGGAGCTTTCTTT. Encoded protein: CASSEYTPREGAFF.

The CDR3 is CASTLLAGGNEQFF. CDR3 nucleotides: TGTGCCAGTACTCTTCTAGCGGGGGGCAATGAGCAGTTCTTC. The chain couples TRBV19 to TRBJ2-1, with 11 bases fitting TRBD2. The CDR3 is made up of 14 amino acids. Losses at the gene ends were 7 bases for V and 6 bases for J; bases not matched to a gene: 5. Germline V gives CDR1 LNHDA, CDR2 SQIVND (reference sequence). Together with reference TRBV19 and TRBJ2-1, the CDR3 gives the full variable domain: DGGITQSPKYLFRKEGQNVTLSCEQNLNHDAMYWYRQDPGQGLRLIYYSQIVNDFQKGDIAEGYSVSREKKESFPLTVTSAQKNPTAFYLCASTLLAGGNEQFFGPGTRLTVL.

The rearrangement joins TRBV9 to TRBJ2-1; possible D gene TRBD1, 6 bases. V gave up 0 bases and J gave up 6 bases, with 16 bases separating them. The CDR3 contains 16 residues. Germline CDR1 and CDR2: SGDLS and YYNGEE. The CDR3 sequence: CASSVDNRATSNEQFF. The CDR3 DNA reads as TGTGCCAGCAGCGTAGATAACAGGGCGACCTCCAATGAGCAGTTCTTC.

This chain connects TRBV18 to TRBJ2-7; D gene uncertain. Germline CDR1 reads KGHSH; CDR2 reads LQKENI. This CDR3 region has 14 residues. V was pared by 2 bases and J by 1 base, with 9 bases between. The CDR3 protein is CASSPGLQSYEQYF. The CDR3 DNA is TGTGCCAGCTCACCAGGCTTACAGTCCTACGAGCAGTACTTC.

This clone showed up just once. The rearrangement joins TRBV7-6 to TRBJ2-2; D not certain. CDR1 is SGHVS, CDR2 FNYEAQ, per germline. The V gene lost 0 bases and the J gene lost 7 bases, with 12 bases spanning the gap. The CDR3 consists of 15 residues. The chain's CDR3 is CASSLARPGGGELFF. DNA of the CDR3: TGTGCCAGCAGCTTAGCTCGGCCGGGTGGCGGGGAGCTGTTTTTT.

This clone was seen only a few times. The rearrangement links TRBV6-1 to TRBJ2-7; 12 nucleotides align to TRBD2. From germline, CDR1 is MNHNS and CDR2 SASEGT. The CDR3 is made up of 15 amino acids. Unmatched junction bases numbered 1, after V lost 3 bases and J lost 1 base. DNA of the CDR3: TGTGCCAGCAGTGACGGACTAGCGGGGTCCTACGAGCAGTACTTC. Protein product: CASSDGLAGSYEQYF.

J is TRBJ2-3 and V is TRBV4-1; possibly TRBD2 for D (6 bases). Germline CDR1 reads MGHRA; CDR2 reads YSYEKL. The CDR3 totals 14 residues. V gave up 8 bases and J gave up 2 bases, with 14 bases separating them. The CDR3 DNA reads TGCGCCAGCCAGGCGGGGAGATACACAGATACGCAGTATTTT. It is translated as CASQAGRYTDTQYF.